This TCR beta chain originates from a study of OX40 agonist ivuxolimab in advanced cancers. Data came from immunoSEQ multiplex PCR; TCRdb stores just in-frame clones and leaves some out. This sample yields about 72,000 clones, of which 88% are seen a single time; under 1.1% belongs to the top ten. The ends were cut back, 1 base at V and 3 bases at J, with 19 bases in the middle. The CDR3 length is 18 residues. The germline gives CDR1 SGHVS, CDR2 FQNEAQ. The TCR comes from an adult with an advanced solid tumor such as melanoma, head and neck, liver or kidney cancer. The chain has TRBV7-8 and TRBJ1-5; no clear D gene. This sample comprised CD4+ or CD8+ T cells sorted from blood, obtained in a trial of the OX40 agonist ivuxolimab. Here the CDR3 reads CASSLEYPSRRPNQPQHF. The CDR3 DNA is TGTGCCAGCAGCTTAGAATACCCCTCCCGCAGGCCCAATCAGCCCCAGCATTTT.